This T cell receptor beta chain appears in the sequencing data of a study of beta chain features in type 1 diabetes. Study-level information: Healthy donors, compared against patients, showed similar age, gender and cell yields.

The isolated RNA, all of it, was reverse transcribed, so expressed TCRB transcripts were what got sequenced. The data were produced by immunoSEQ multiplex PCR, yet TCRdb's version contains in-frame clones alone and is incomplete. Of 120,000 to 150,000 clones in the sample, 9% to 10% were seen once. CDR3 length equals 14 residues. The ends were cut back, 6 bases at V and 4 bases at J, with 15 bases in the middle. Germline CDR1 reads MNHEY; CDR2 reads SVGAGI. The chain combines TRBV6-5 with TRBJ2-5, with a weak D call TRBD2 (5 bases). This TCR was recovered from a woman aged 40 to 50 in good health. Sequenced: central memory CD4+ T cells from blood. The CDR3, as DNA: TGTGCCAGCAGCACCGGAGGCCAAACAGAGACCCAGTACTTC. This gives the protein CASSTGGQTETQYF.